Listed below are T cell receptor beta chains from one sample, sequenced in a study of blood T cell repertoires in COVID-19. The data were produced by immunoSEQ multiplex PCR, yet TCRdb's version contains in-frame clones alone and is incomplete. The table includes roughly 100,000 clones, 75% to 85% detected once. The sequenced sample consisted of peripheral blood. Source of these receptors: an older woman with acute or convalescent COVID-19. Each CDR3 is given with its conserved first and last residue. The D gene is left open where the match is weak. Rows may omit the clone size; those that give it use once, few, many or a size class.

V: TRBV18; size: once; J: TRBJ1-1; D: NA; CDR3: CASSPAGTEAFF; DNA: TGTGCCAGCTCACCAGCAGGCACTGAAGCTTTCTTT
V: TRBV27; size: NA; J: TRBJ2-2; D: NA; CDR3: CASSSALVTGELFF; DNA: TGTGCCAGCAGTTCAGCACTAGTTACCGGGGAGCTGTTTTTT
V: TRBV5-1; size: NA; J: TRBJ2-7; D: NA; CDR3: CASSLAGWAGEQYF; DNA: TGCGCCAGCAGCTTGGCTGGATGGGCTGGGGAGCAGTACTTC
V: TRBV10-3; size: NA; J: TRBJ2-5; D: TRBD1; CDR3: CACQGQGSTKGETQYF; DNA: TGTGCCTGCCAAGGACAGGGATCCACCAAGGGAGAGACCCAGTACTTC
V: TRBV18; size: NA; J: TRBJ1-2; D: NA; CDR3: CASSPGGLGNGYTF; DNA: TGTGCCAGCTCACCCGGGGGGCTCGGGAATGGCTACACCTTC
V: TRBV7-2; size: NA; J: TRBJ1-2; D: NA; CDR3: CASSSQGKGGYTF; DNA: TGTGCCAGCAGCTCTCAGGGGAAAGGCGGCTACACCTTC
V: TRBV10-3; size: NA; J: TRBJ2-7; D: TRBD1; CDR3: CAISTRDRGIGVYEQYF; DNA: TGTGCCATCAGTACTCGGGACAGGGGGATTGGGGTGTACGAGCAGTACTTC
V: TRBV4-1; size: NA; J: TRBJ2-2; D: TRBD2; CDR3: CASSQGDLAGTGELFF; DNA: TGCGCCAGCAGCCAAGGTGATCTAGCGGGGACCGGGGAGCTGTTTTTT
V: TRBV19; size: NA; J: TRBJ2-5; D: TRBD2; CDR3: CASSIGKGVAGQETQYF; DNA: TGTGCCAGTAGTATAGGCAAGGGGGTAGCGGGGCAAGAGACCCAGTACTTC
V: TRBV19; size: NA; J: TRBJ2-5; D: TRBD1; CDR3: CASSPDRGQETQYF; DNA: TGTGCCAGTAGTCCGGACAGGGGACAAGAGACCCAGTACTTC
V: TRBV7-3; size: NA; J: TRBJ2-2; D: NA; CDR3: CASSLTSTGELFF; DNA: TGTGCCAGCAGCTTAACGAGCACCGGGGAGCTGTTTTTT
V: TRBV7-2; size: once; J: TRBJ2-3; D: TRBD2; CDR3: CASSFAGSGGALTDTQYF; DNA: TGTGCCAGCAGCTTCGCCGGTAGCGGGGGAGCTCTCACAGATACGCAGTATTTT
V: TRBV6-6; size: NA; J: TRBJ1-1; D: NA; CDR3: CASSYRQTTEAFF; DNA: TGTGCCAGCAGTTATAGGCAGACTACTGAAGCTTTCTTT
V: TRBV7-2; size: NA; J: TRBJ2-3; D: NA; CDR3: CASSFPSTDTQYF; DNA: TGTGCCAGCAGCTTCCCTAGCACAGATACGCAGTATTTT
V: TRBV19; size: NA; J: TRBJ2-5; D: NA; CDR3: CASSINTGPGAQYF; DNA: TGTGCCAGTAGTATTAATACAGGGCCAGGGGCCCAGTACTTC
V: TRBV24-1; size: NA; J: TRBJ2-5; D: TRBD2; CDR3: CATSALAGKGQETQYF; DNA: TGTGCCACCAGTGCACTAGCGGGGAAGGGTCAAGAGACCCAGTACTTC
V: TRBV7-8; size: NA; J: TRBJ2-2; D: TRBD1; CDR3: CASSLRSGTVNTGELFF; DNA: TGTGCCAGCAGCTTAAGATCCGGGACAGTGAACACCGGGGAGCTGTTTTTT
V: TRBV27; size: NA; J: TRBJ1-1; D: TRBD1; CDR3: CASSFDRGMNTEAFF; DNA: TGTGCCAGCAGTTTTGACAGGGGCATGAACACTGAAGCTTTCTTT
V: TRBV5-1; size: NA; J: TRBJ1-2; D: NA; CDR3: CASSPPGVDGYTF; DNA: TGCGCCAGCAGCCCTCCGGGAGTGGATGGCTACACCTTC
V: TRBV4-1; size: NA; J: TRBJ1-3; D: TRBD1; CDR3: CASSQEVRGRGNTIYF; DNA: TGCGCCAGCAGCCAAGAGGTCAGGGGGAGAGGAAACACCATATATTTT
V: TRBV27; size: few; J: TRBJ1-4; D: NA; CDR3: CASSSTPTGNEKLFF; DNA: TGTGCCAGCAGTTCGACCCCCACAGGGAATGAAAAACTGTTTTTT
V: TRBV7-9; size: NA; J: TRBJ1-2; D: TRBD1; CDR3: CASSPTGTGGIYGYTF; DNA: TGTGCCAGCAGCCCTACCGGGACAGGGGGCATCTATGGCTACACCTTC
V: TRBV4-3; size: NA; J: TRBJ2-1; D: TRBD2; CDR3: CASSQEVAGLGVGSYNEQFF; DNA: TGCGCCAGCAGCCAAGAAGTAGCGGGCCTGGGGGTTGGGTCCTACAATGAGCAGTTCTTC
V: TRBV5-1; size: NA; J: TRBJ1-4; D: NA; CDR3: CASSLYPAVNEKLFF; DNA: TGCGCCAGCAGCTTGTATCCAGCGGTGAATGAAAAACTGTTTTTT
V: TRBV4-3; size: NA; J: TRBJ1-5; D: NA; CDR3: CASSQAWGGGNQPQHF; DNA: TGCGCCAGCAGCCAAGCGTGGGGGGGTGGCAATCAGCCCCAGCATTTT
V: TRBV9; size: NA; J: TRBJ2-7; D: NA; CDR3: CASSVSPSPLSEQYF; DNA: TGTGCCAGCAGCGTAAGTCCTAGCCCTCTCTCCGAGCAGTACTTC
V: TRBV5-1; size: NA; J: TRBJ2-3; D: TRBD1; CDR3: CASSPRTGGIDTQYF; DNA: TGCGCCAGCAGCCCCCGGACAGGGGGCATAGATACGCAGTATTTT
V: TRBV28; size: NA; J: TRBJ2-7; D: TRBD1; CDR3: CASSLTGQGPYEQYF; DNA: TGTGCCAGCAGTTTGACGGGACAGGGCCCCTACGAGCAGTACTTC
V: TRBV19; size: NA; J: TRBJ2-2; D: TRBD2; CDR3: CASSIRTSGSRTGELFF; DNA: TGTGCCAGTAGTATTCGGACTAGCGGGAGTCGAACCGGGGAGCTGTTTTTT
V: TRBV30; size: NA; J: TRBJ2-5; D: NA; CDR3: CAWSEGQETQYF; DNA: TGTGCCTGGAGTGAGGGGCAAGAGACCCAGTACTTC
V: TRBV11-3; size: NA; J: TRBJ2-1; D: NA; CDR3: CASSLDLADYNEQFF; DNA: TGTGCCAGCAGCTTAGATTTGGCGGACTACAATGAGCAGTTCTTC
V: TRBV7-9; size: NA; J: TRBJ2-5; D: NA; CDR3: CASSSLDSRETQYF; DNA: TGTGCCAGCAGCTCCCTGGACAGCCGGGAGACCCAGTACTTC
V: TRBV7-2; size: NA; J: TRBJ1-1; D: NA; CDR3: CASSSGHVGTYGGAFF; DNA: TGTGCCAGCAGCTCGGGGCATGTGGGGACATACGGCGGAGCTTTCTTT
V: TRBV19; size: NA; J: TRBJ2-7; D: TRBD2; CDR3: CASTLAGEQYF; DNA: TGTGCCAGTACGCTAGCGGGGGAGCAGTACTTC
V: TRBV2; size: NA; J: TRBJ2-3; D: NA; CDR3: CASSEGQGLTDTQYF; DNA: TGTGCCAGCAGTGAAGGGCAGGGCTTAACAGATACGCAGTATTTT
V: TRBV2; size: NA; J: TRBJ1-2; D: NA; CDR3: CASKTGKWNGYTF; DNA: TGTGCCAGCAAAACAGGGAAGTGGAATGGCTACACCTTC
V: TRBV15; size: once; J: TRBJ1-5; D: NA; CDR3: CATSGRGQPQHF; DNA: TGTGCCACCAGCGGGAGGGGTCAGCCCCAGCATTTT
V: TRBV6-2/TRBV6-3; size: NA; J: TRBJ1-1; D: TRBD1; CDR3: CASSYPTGEGTEAFF; DNA: TGTGCCAGCAGTTACCCGACAGGGGAGGGCACTGAAGCTTTCTTT
V: TRBV4-1; size: NA; J: TRBJ1-2; D: NA; CDR3: CASSQVTGTSYGYTF; DNA: TGCGCCAGCAGCCAAGTCACCGGGACAAGCTATGGCTACACCTTC
V: TRBV7-2; size: NA; J: TRBJ1-3; D: NA; CDR3: CASSLRGGGNTIYF; DNA: TGTGCCAGCAGCTTAAGGGGGGGTGGAAACACCATATATTTT
V: TRBV29-1; size: once; J: TRBJ2-3; D: TRBD1; CDR3: CSVDHADRVTDTQYF; DNA: TGCAGCGTTGATCACGCGGACAGGGTAACAGATACGCAGTATTTT
V: TRBV28; size: NA; J: TRBJ1-6; D: TRBD1; CDR3: CASSYRGGGKNSPLHF; DNA: TGTGCCAGCAGTTACAGGGGCGGGGGGAAAAATTCACCCCTCCACTTT
V: TRBV6-5; size: NA; J: TRBJ1-1; D: TRBD1; CDR3: CASSFHGQGATEAFF; DNA: TGTGCCAGCAGTTTCCATGGACAGGGGGCGACTGAAGCTTTCTTT
V: TRBV10-3; size: NA; J: TRBJ2-7; D: NA; CDR3: CAISRGQYSYEQYF; DNA: TGTGCCATCAGTCGAGGACAGTACTCCTACGAGCAGTACTTC
V: TRBV30; size: NA; J: TRBJ2-2; D: NA; CDR3: CAWNGQGGAYGELFF; DNA: TGTGCCTGGAACGGACAGGGAGGGGCCTACGGGGAGCTGTTTTTT
V: TRBV30; size: NA; J: TRBJ1-5; D: NA; CDR3: CAWSLTEYQPQHF; DNA: TGTGCCTGGAGCTTGACAGAATATCAGCCCCAGCATTTT
V: TRBV6-6; size: NA; J: TRBJ2-3; D: TRBD1; CDR3: CASRERQGGLDTQYF; DNA: TGTGCCAGCAGAGAAAGACAGGGTGGTTTAGATACGCAGTATTTT
V: TRBV28; size: NA; J: TRBJ1-2; D: NA; CDR3: CASSLVPRGGYTF; DNA: TGTGCCAGCAGTTTAGTCCCCCGCGGTGGCTACACCTTC
V: TRBV12-3/TRBV12-4; size: NA; J: TRBJ2-2; D: NA; CDR3: CASSPQYTGELFF; DNA: TGTGCCAGCAGTCCCCAATACACCGGGGAGCTGTTTTTT